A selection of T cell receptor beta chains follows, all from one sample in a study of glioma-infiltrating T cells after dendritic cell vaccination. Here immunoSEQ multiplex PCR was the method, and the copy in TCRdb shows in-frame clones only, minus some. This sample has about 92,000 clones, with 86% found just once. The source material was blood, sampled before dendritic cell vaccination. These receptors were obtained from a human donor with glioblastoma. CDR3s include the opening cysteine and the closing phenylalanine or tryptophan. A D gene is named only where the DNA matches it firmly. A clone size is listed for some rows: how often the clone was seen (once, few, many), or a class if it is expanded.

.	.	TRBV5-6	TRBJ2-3	TGTGCCAGCAGCTTGGTGACTAGTTATTCCACAGATACGCAGTATTTT	CASSLVTSYSTDTQYF
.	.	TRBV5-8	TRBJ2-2	TGTGCCAGCAGCTCGGAGGCCGGGGAGCTGTTTTTT	CASSSEAGELFF
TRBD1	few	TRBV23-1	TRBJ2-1	TGCGCCAGCACCCCGACAGGGATGGGCAATGAGCAGTTCTTC	CASTPTGMGNEQFF
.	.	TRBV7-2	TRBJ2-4	TGTGCCAGCAGCCATTCACGGGACATTGGCCCGATGGCCAAAAACATTCAGTACTTC	CASSHSRDIGPMAKNIQYF
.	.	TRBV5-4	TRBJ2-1	TGTGCCAGCAGCTCCCGCCAGGGCAATGAGCAGTTCTTC	CASSSRQGNEQFF
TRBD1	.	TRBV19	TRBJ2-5	TGTGCCAGTAGTTCTACAGGGGTAGAGACCCAGTACTTC	CASSSTGVETQYF
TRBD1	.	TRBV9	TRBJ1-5	TGTGCCAGCAGCGTAGCTAGGGACAGAAGATATAGCAATCAGCCCCAGCATTTT	CASSVARDRRYSNQPQHF
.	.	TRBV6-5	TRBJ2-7	TGTGCCAGCAGTTCGGCCCAGCGCAGCTCCTACGAGCAGTACTTC	CASSSAQRSSYEQYF
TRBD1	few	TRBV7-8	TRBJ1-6	TGTGCCAGCAGCCATAGAGGGACGGTGGGACAGTTGGAGGATAATTCACCCCTCCACTTT	CASSHRGTVGQLEDNSPLHF
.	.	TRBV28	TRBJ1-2	TGTGCCACCGCGGGCTATGGCTACACCTTC	CATAGYGYTF
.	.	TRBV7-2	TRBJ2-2	TGTGCCAGCAGCTCAACAGGGTCCGGGGAGCTGTTTTTT	CASSSTGSGELFF
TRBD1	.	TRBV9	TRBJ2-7	TGTGCCAGCAGCGCTCAGGGGGAGAGGTACGAGCAGTACTTC	CASSAQGERYEQYF
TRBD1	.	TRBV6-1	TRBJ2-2	TGTGCCAGCAACCGAGACAGGGGGTACACCGGGGAGCTGTTTTTT	CASNRDRGYTGELFF